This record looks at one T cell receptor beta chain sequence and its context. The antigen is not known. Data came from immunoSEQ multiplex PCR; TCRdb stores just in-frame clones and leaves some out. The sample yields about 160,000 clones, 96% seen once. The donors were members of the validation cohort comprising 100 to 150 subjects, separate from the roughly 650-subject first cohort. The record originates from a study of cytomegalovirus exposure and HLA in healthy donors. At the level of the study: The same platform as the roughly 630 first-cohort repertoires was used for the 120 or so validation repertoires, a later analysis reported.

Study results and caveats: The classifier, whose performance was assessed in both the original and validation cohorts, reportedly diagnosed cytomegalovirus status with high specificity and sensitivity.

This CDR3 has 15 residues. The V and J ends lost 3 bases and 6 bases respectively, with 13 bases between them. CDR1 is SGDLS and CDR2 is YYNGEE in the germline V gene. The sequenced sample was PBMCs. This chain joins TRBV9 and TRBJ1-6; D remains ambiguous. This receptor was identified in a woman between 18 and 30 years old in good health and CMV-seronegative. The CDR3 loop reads CASSGALSSNSPLHF. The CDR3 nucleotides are TGTGCCAGCAGCGGGGCGCTTTCCAGTAATTCACCCCTCCACTTT.